Listed here are 5 T cell receptor beta chains from one sample, sequenced in a study of PD-1 blockade in mismatch repair-deficient tumors. The assay was immunoSEQ multiplex PCR, and TCRdb's table has in-frame clones only and misses some. The sample has about 130,000 clones; about nine tenths are singletons. This specimen consisted of peripheral blood, obtained approximately 70 weeks after starting pembrolizumab. The receptors were gathered from an adult with mismatch repair-deficient cancer.

The chain carries TRBV27 and TRBJ2-7; TRBD2 matches 9 bases. The germline gives CDR1 MNHEY, CDR2 SMNVEV (reference sequence). The CDR3 runs to 16 residues. Unmatched junction bases numbered 13, after V lost 6 bases and J lost 4 bases. CDR3 coding DNA: TGTGCCAGCAGACCTCTAGCGGGGAGGAATGTATACGAGCAGTACTTC. As protein: CASRPLAGRNVYEQYF.

This clone has just a few counts. V usage is TRBV5-4 and J usage is TRBJ1-2; D gene unclear. CDR1 and CDR2 (germline): SGHNT, YYREEE (reference sequence). V gave up 7 bases and J gave up 0 bases, with 4 bases separating them. The CDR3 sequence is 11 residues long. CDR3 DNA sequence: TGTGCCAGCCGGGCTAACTATGGCTACACCTTC. Translated, it gives CASRANYGYTF. The full variable domain, completed using reference TRBV5-4 and TRBJ1-2, is ETGVTQSPTHLIKTRGQQVTLRCSSQSGHNTVSWYQQALGQGPQFIFQYYREEENGRGNFPPRFSGLQFPNYSSELNVNALELDDSALYLCASRANYGYTFGSGTRLTVV.

The V and J genes are TRBV4-1 and TRBJ2-7; 10 bases are shared with TRBD1. With 3 bases clipped from V and 7 bases from J, the junction kept 6 bases outside the gene matches. Per germline, CDR1 MGHRA and CDR2 YSYEKL. This CDR3 contains 14 residues. The DNA of the CDR3 is TGCGCCAGCAGCCAGGGGACAGGGGCCATTGAGCAGTACTTC. The encoded protein is CASSQGTGAIEQYF.

Details on this clone: Mismatch with germline at one junction end may stem from a read error. The chain joins TRBV5-6 to TRBJ2-7; either TRBD1 or TRBD2 may supply D (5 bases each). CDR3 length equals 13 residues. Germline V CDR1 and CDR2: SGHDT, YYEEEE. The CDR3 is CASRLGRNYEQYF. CDR3 nucleotides: TGTGCCAGCAGATTGGGACGGAACTACGAGCAGTACTTC. The full variable domain, rest sourced from reference TRBV5-6 and TRBJ2-7, is DAGVTQSPTHLIKTRGQQVTLRCSPKSGHDTVSWYQQALGQGPQFIFQYYEEEERQRGNFPDRFSGHQFPNYSSELNVNALLLGDSALYLCASRLGRNYEQYFGPGTRLTVT.

The V and J genes are TRBV9 and TRBJ2-5; D is perhaps TRBD2 (6 bases). With 0 bases removed from V and 5 bases from J, the gap between germline ends came to 11 bases. This CDR3 has 14 residues. The V gene's germline CDR1 is SGDLS and CDR2 YYNGEE. CDR3 coding DNA: TGTGCCAGCAGCGTAGGACTAGTCGGTGAGACCCAGTACTTC. Translation gives CASSVGLVGETQYF. The full variable domain, its missing parts supplied by reference TRBV9 and TRBJ2-5, is DSGVTQTPKHLITATGQRVTLRCSPRSGDLSVYWYQQSLDQGLQFLIQYYNGEERAKGNILERFSAQQFPDLHSELNLSSLELGDSALYFCASSVGLVGETQYFGPGTRLLVL.